The 25 T cell receptor beta chains reported below all come from one sample, sequenced in a study of T cell clonality in common variable immunodeficiency. These TCRs' antigens remain unknown. TCRdb's copy holds only in-frame clones and misses some; the assay was immunoSEQ multiplex PCR. The sample includes more than 20,000 clones, none of them occurring once. General study points: Common variable immunodeficiency TCR beta sequences reportedly had fewer deletions and N-nucleotide insertions.

Input material: peripheral blood mononuclear cells. The receptor set was obtained from a human donor with common variable immunodeficiency.

This clone was detected ten times or more. The CDR3 region is CASSEQGVWAGELFF. Incomplete CDR3 DNA: TGTGCCAGCAGTGAGCAGGGGGTTTGGGCCGGGGAG. This sequence joins TRBV2 and TRBJ2-2; the match to TRBD1 covers 7 bases. The read terminates 3 residues before the CDR3 end, so the remaining end is supplied by the germline J gene. CDR3 length: 15 residues. J lost 6 bases, V lost 3 bases, and 7 bases had no gene match. CDR1 is SNHLY and CDR2 is FYNNEI in the germline V gene.

This clone has a count of ten or more. The read ends 3 residues before the CDR3 terminus; that terminus is restored from the germline J gene. V and J are TRBV6-2 or TRBV6-3 and TRBJ1-2, with TRBD1 as a possible D gene (6 bases). The CDR3 totals 15 residues. Germline CDR1 is MNHEY and CDR2 is SVGEGT. The DNA read from the CDR3 is TGTGCCAGCAGAGACCCGACAGGTCATATTGTGGGC. Protein sequence: CASRDPTGHIVG. The entire CDR3 sequence reads CASRDPTGHIVGYTF.

This clone was observed at least ten times. The read is 3 residues too short to cover the CDR3 end, so that end is filled in from the germline J gene. J is TRBJ2-2 and V is TRBV6-2 or TRBV6-3, with D perhaps TRBD2 (5 bases). V was shortened by 6 bases and J by 5 bases, with 7 bases between the two germline ends. The V gene's germline CDR1 is MNHEY and CDR2 SVGEGT. The CDR3 length is 12 residues. The part of the CDR3 DNA that was read is TGTGCCAGCAGACGGGGAACCGGGGAG. This translates into CASRRGTGE. The whole CDR3 sequence is CASRRGTGELFF.

This clone was seen more than once but under ten times. The read gets to within 3 residues of the CDR3 end, and the germline J gene fills in the rest. V and J are TRBV11-2 and TRBJ1-1; no clear D gene. The CDR3 sequence is 14 residues long. Germline CDR1 and CDR2: SGHAT and FQNNGV. V lost 5 bases and J 3 bases, leaving 13 bases between the germline ends. CDR3 sequence: CASSPGWRHTEAFF. The sequenced CDR3 bases are TGTGCCAGCAGCCCGGGTTGGAGGCACACTGAA.

This clone has a count of ten or more. The read finishes 3 residues shy of the CDR3 end, and the germline J gene is used to complete it. The chain has TRBV20-1 and TRBJ2-2; no reliable D call. Germline V lookup: CDR1 DFQATT, CDR2 SNEGSKA (reference sequence). V lost 3 bases, J lost 6 bases, and 5 bases lay in between. The length of the CDR3 is 11 residues. The CDR3 reads CSASHSGELFF. Partial CDR3 DNA: TGCAGTGCTAGTCATTCCGGGGAG.

This clone was recorded many times. The read comes to an end 3 residues before the CDR3 does, leaving the germline J gene to fill in the end. This chain connects TRBV30 to TRBJ1-5; TRBD1 is a possible D gene (5 bases). This CDR3 has 14 residues. Deletions cut 4 bases from V and 0 bases from J, with 10 bases between. In germline, CDR1 is GTSNPN, CDR2 SVGIG (reference sequence). The CDR3 region is CAWNGADSNQPQHF. The DNA read from the CDR3 is TGTGCCTGGAATGGGGCCGATAGCAATCAGCCC. Filled out from reference TRBV30 and TRBJ1-5, the complete variable domain reads SQTIHQWPATLVQPVGSPLSLECTVEGTSNPNLYWYRQAAGRGLQLLFYSVGIGQISSEVPQNLSASRPQDRQFILSSKKLLLSDSGFYLCAWNGADSNQPQHFGDGTRLSIL.

The sample holds many counts of this clone. The CDR3 extends 3 residues past the end of the read, so its final part is completed from the germline J gene. The V and J genes are TRBV13 and TRBJ2-7, with a possible D match to TRBD2 (6 bases). Germline CDR1 and CDR2: PRHDT and FYEKMQ (reference sequence). V was clipped by 6 bases and J by 2 bases, with 14 bases between them. The length of the CDR3 is 14 residues. This CDR3 is CASRRRGEAYEQYF. The sequenced CDR3 bases are TGTGCCAGCAGGAGGAGGGGAGAGGCCTACGAG.

Ten or more counts support this clone. The read comes to an end 3 residues before the CDR3 does, leaving the germline J gene to fill in the end. V is TRBV20-1 and J is TRBJ2-2; D is uncertain. The length of the CDR3 is 12 residues. CDR1 is DFQATT, CDR2 SNEGSKA, per germline (reference sequence). V lost 3 bases, J lost 7 bases, and 9 bases lay in between. CDR3 protein: CSARPRGGELFF. The DNA read from the CDR3 is TGCAGTGCTAGGCCCCGAGGCGGGGAG.

At least ten counts were recorded for this clone. The CDR3 is cut off 3 residues early in the read; its end comes from the germline J gene. The chain links TRBV27 to TRBJ2-5; 8 bases are shared with TRBD1. Germline lookup yields CDR1 MNHEY and CDR2 SMNVEV (reference sequence). J gave up 2 bases and V 4 bases, and 6 bases lay outside the gene matches. The CDR3 spans 15 residues. CDR3 amino acids: CASSSLGQGQETQYF. The CDR3 DNA, read in part, is TGTGCCAGCAGTTCCCTAGGACAGGGACAAGAGACC.

This clone came up many times. The read finishes 3 residues shy of the CDR3 end, and the germline J gene is used to complete it. The chain couples TRBV7-2 to TRBJ2-7, with TRBD1 as a possible D gene (5 bases). Germline loops: CDR1 SGHTA, CDR2 FQGNSA. The CDR3 loop spans 15 amino acids. The V and J ends lost 5 bases and 2 bases respectively, with 16 bases between them. The DNA read from the CDR3 is TGTGCCAGCAGCCCGGTATTAACAGGTCCCTACGAG. Translated: CASSPVLTGPYE. The complete CDR3 reads CASSPVLTGPYEQYF.

This clone was observed many times. A read error may produce the germline difference seen at one junction end. The sequenced fragment ends 3 residues before the CDR3 boundary, so the rest is inferred from the germline J gene. The chain couples TRBV4-2 to TRBJ1-1, with D unresolved. Germline CDR1 LGHNA, CDR2 YNFKEQ. CDR3 length: 14 residues. The chain's CDR3 is CASSQLGRGTEAFF. The part of the CDR3 DNA that was read is TGCGCCAGCAGCCAACTGGGTCGGGGCACTGAA.

Of note for this clone: The CDR3 end lies 3 residues beyond the end of the read and is filled in from the germline J gene. The V call is TRBV4-2, the J call TRBJ2-5; TRBD2 is a possible D gene (6 bases). The CDR3 totals 14 residues. CDR1 LGHNA and CDR2 YNFKEQ come from the germline V gene. V shed 4 bases and J shed 2 bases, with 11 bases lying between them. Partial CDR3 DNA: TGTGCCAGCAGCCCCGGGGGAACACAAGAGACC. Amino acids: CASSPGGTQET. The full CDR3 protein is CASSPGGTQETQYF.

This clone was recorded at least ten times. The read ends 3 residues early relative to the CDR3; the germline J gene fills the gap. The V call is TRBV7-9, the J call TRBJ1-2, with 8 bases lining up with TRBD1. The CDR3 spans 14 residues. With 5 bases clipped from V and 4 bases from J, the junction kept 6 bases outside the gene matches. CDR1 and CDR2 from the germline V gene are SEHNR and FQNEAQ (reference sequence). CDR3 region: CASSAPTGAYGYTF. CDR3 DNA, as far as it was read: TGTGCCAGCAGCGCCCCGACAGGGGCCTATGGC.

This clone was seen at least ten times. The CDR3 extends 3 residues past the end of the read, so its final part is completed from the germline J gene. The rearrangement uses TRBV20-1 and TRBJ2-2, with 7 bases aligning to TRBD2. Germline CDR1 is DFQATT and CDR2 is SNEGSKA (reference sequence). After removal of 3 bases from V and 5 bases from J, the junction contained 3 bases not matched to a gene. CDR3 length: 13 residues. The CDR3 loop is CSARGSGTGELFF. Incomplete CDR3 DNA: TGCAGTGCTAGGGGTAGCGGGACCGGGGAG.

This clone showed up many times. The CDR3 extends 3 residues past the end of the read, so its final part is completed from the germline J gene. The chain joins TRBV2 to TRBJ2-3; D gene unclear. V lost 3 bases and J 2 bases, leaving 9 bases between the germline ends. The germline V gene encodes CDR1 SNHLY and CDR2 FYNNEI. The CDR3 has 14 amino acids. Partial CDR3 DNA: TGTGCCAGCAGTGACAGGTGGGCCACAGATACG. Translation gives CASSDRWATDT. The full CDR3 sequence reads CASSDRWATDTQYF.

Remarks on this clone: The observed sequence ends 3 residues before the CDR3 terminus, with the missing tail filled in from the germline J gene. V is TRBV20-1 and J is TRBJ1-1, with D maybe TRBD1 (5 bases). This CDR3 region has 13 residues. Germline V gene lookup returns CDR1 DFQATT and CDR2 SNEGSKA (reference sequence). Trimming stripped 3 bases from V and 1 base from J, with 9 bases between. CDR3 bases read: TGCAGTGCTAGGAGACAGCCGAACACTGAA. It yields the protein CSARRQPNTE. The CDR3 reads in full as CSARRQPNTEAFF.

This clone was observed many times. The CDR3 goes on 3 residues after the read ends, and that part is filled in from the germline J gene. The rearrangement joins TRBV19 to TRBJ1-3, with unresolved D. The CDR3 is 15 residues long. The germline gives CDR1 LNHDA, CDR2 SQIVND (reference sequence). The germline V and J ends were trimmed by 5 bases and 0 bases, with 11 bases remaining between them. The part of the CDR3 DNA that was read is TGTGCCAGTAGTCGCTACGACATCTCTGGAAACACC. Protein product: CASSRYDISGNT. The CDR3 in full is CASSRYDISGNTIYF.

This clone was detected many times. The read ends 3 residues early relative to the CDR3; the germline J gene fills the gap. The chain combines TRBV24-1 with TRBJ2-2; TRBD2 matches 7 bases. This CDR3 is 14 amino acids long. After removal of 8 bases from V and 2 bases from J, the junction contained 4 bases not matched to a gene. Germline V gene data show CDR1 as KGHDR and CDR2 as SFDVKD. The CDR3 reads CATMGRGNTGELFF. The CDR3 bases that were read are TGTGCCACCATGGGGAGGGGAAACACCGGGGAG.

This clone occurred many times. The read stops 3 residues short of the end of the CDR3; the missing end is completed from the germline J gene. This chain joins TRBV5-1 and TRBJ2-5; 14 bases agree with TRBD2. CDR1 and CDR2 from the germline V gene are SGHRS and YFSETQ. CDR3 length equals 16 residues. Trimming removed 4 bases from V and 5 bases from J; junction bases left unmatched: 7. The CDR3 here is CASSPAGTSGGETQYF. The sequenced CDR3 bases are TGCGCCAGCAGCCCGGCCGGGACTAGCGGGGGTGAGACC.

This clone was recorded many times. Read data end 3 residues before the CDR3 end; the end is taken from the germline J gene. The chain employs TRBV2 and TRBJ2-7; weak D call: TRBD1 (6 bases). Germline V gene lookup returns CDR1 SNHLY and CDR2 FYNNEI. The CDR3 extends over 14 amino acids. Trimming removed 5 bases at V and 5 bases at J, with 16 bases between. The sequenced CDR3 bases are TGTGCCAGCAGTTCCGCCCAGGGGTCCGACGAG. Protein product: CASSSAQGSDE. From start to end, the CDR3 is CASSSAQGSDEQYF.

This clone was observed at least ten times. The read ends 3 residues shy of where the CDR3 ends; the end is completed using the germline J gene. V is TRBV5-6 and J is TRBJ1-1; TRBD1 is a possible D gene (6 bases). Germline V gene lookup returns CDR1 SGHDT and CDR2 YYEEEE. CDR3 length: 14 residues. Here the CDR3 reads CASSPSSGGRTAFF. CDR3 DNA (partial): TGTGCCAGCAGCCCATCCAGCGGGGGGCGGACG.

This clone was counted at least ten times. The CDR3 here is CASRGDSTYGYTF. The CDR3 bases that were read are TGTGCCAGTAGGGGGGACAGTACCTATGGC. This chain links TRBV19 with TRBJ1-2; 7 bases align to TRBD1. The CDR3 end falls 3 residues outside the read, so it is completed with the germline J gene. The CDR3 totals 13 residues. The germline V gene encodes CDR1 LNHDA and CDR2 SQIVND (reference sequence). V shed 6 bases, J shed 4 bases, and the junction held 5 bases outside the gene matches.

Many counts were recorded for this clone. Sequencing ends 3 residues short of the CDR3 end; the germline J gene provides the rest. J is TRBJ2-2 and V is TRBV30; no firm D call. Trimming cost V 5 bases and J 4 bases, with 8 bases left between them. CDR1 GTSNPN and CDR2 SVGIG come from the germline V gene (reference sequence). CDR3 length equals 12 residues. CDR3 DNA, as far as it was read: TGTGCCTGGCAGGTTAGCACCGGGGAG. Amino acid sequence: CAWQVSTGE. The entire CDR3 protein reads CAWQVSTGELFF. Looking up the rest from reference TRBV30 and TRBJ2-2 gives the full variable domain: SQTIHQWPATLVQPVGSPLSLECTVEGTSNPNLYWYRQAAGRGLQLLFYSVGIGQISSEVPQNLSASRPQDRQFILSSKKLLLSDSGFYLCAWQVSTGELFFGEGSRLTVL.

This clone occurred many times. Sequencing ends 3 residues short of the CDR3 end; the germline J gene provides the rest. V and J are TRBV5-1 and TRBJ2-7; the match to TRBD1 covers 8 bases. Trimming at V came to 4 bases and at J to 2 bases, leaving 11 bases not matched to a gene. The CDR3 has 16 amino acids. From germline, CDR1 is SGHRS and CDR2 YFSETQ. CDR3 DNA (partial): TGCGCCAGCAGCCCAAACCACGGGACAGGAACCTACGAG. As protein: CASSPNHGTGTYE. The whole CDR3 reads CASSPNHGTGTYEQYF.

This clone was counted many times. The read gets to within 3 residues of the CDR3 end, and the germline J gene fills in the rest. The chain joins TRBV2 to TRBJ1-2; 10 bases fit TRBD1. This CDR3 is 16 amino acids long. Losses at the gene ends were 7 bases for V and 3 bases for J; bases not matched to a gene: 11. Germline V gives CDR1 SNHLY, CDR2 FYNNEI. The CDR3 DNA, read in part, is TGTGCCAGCAAGTCACATGCCGGGACAGGGGACTATGGC. Protein: CASKSHAGTGDYG. The whole CDR3 protein reads CASKSHAGTGDYGYTF.